The clone carrying this TCR beta chain was counted ten times or more. The record originates from a study of blood T cell repertoires in COVID-19. Study-wide background: Spain, Italy and the United States supplied samples that represented acute and convalescent COVID-19.

The data were produced by immunoSEQ multiplex PCR, yet TCRdb's version contains in-frame clones alone and is incomplete. This sample has some 240,000 clones, with 75% to 90% found just once. During active infection, Seattle patients enrolled and were then monitored through disease. The CDR3 runs to 14 residues. Germline V gene data show CDR1 as LGHDT and CDR2 as YNNKEL (reference sequence). V was pared by 8 bases and J by 0 bases, with 6 bases of the junction left unmatched. The receptor comes from a woman aged 70 to 79 with COVID-19, enrolled during active disease. The V gene is TRBV3-1 (or the pseudogene TRBV3-2), the J gene TRBJ2-7; 8 nucleotides match TRBD2. Sequences were obtained from peripheral blood. The CDR3 DNA reads as TGTGCCAGCTCTGCGGGAGGATTCTCCTACGAGCAGTACTTC. It specifies CASSAGGFSYEQYF.